Listed below are T cell receptor beta chains from one sample, sequenced in a study of CD8+ T cells in alopecia areata. Clones were read by immunoSEQ multiplex PCR, and TCRdb kept only the in-frame ones, dropping some. The data contain about 64,000 clones, just over 45% of them singletons. Here the sequenced sample was CD8+ T cells sorted from blood, taken at roughly week 36, from a patient treated with tofacitinib. Source of these receptors: a human donor with alopecia areata. CDR3s include the opening cysteine and the closing phenylalanine or tryptophan. Fields, in order: V gene, J gene, D gene, clone size, CDR3 DNA, CDR3 protein. The D gene is left open where the match is weak. Expanded clones get a size class; other rows say once, few or many, or leave the size out.

v_gene: TRBV7-9
j_gene: TRBJ2-3
d_gene: NA
abundance: few
CDR3nt: TGTGCCAGCAGCTTAACGGGCCTAGCGTATACAGATACGCAGTATTTT
CDR3aa: CASSLTGLAYTDTQYF

v_gene: TRBV28
j_gene: TRBJ2-1
d_gene: NA
abundance: few
CDR3nt: TGTGCCAGCAGTTACGGGGTGGGGGTGTCGGACAATGAGCAGTTCTTC
CDR3aa: CASSYGVGVSDNEQFF

v_gene: TRBV9
j_gene: TRBJ2-5
d_gene: NA
abundance: NA
CDR3nt: TGTGCCAGCACCTCAGGAGACTACCAAGAGACCCAGTACTTC
CDR3aa: CASTSGDYQETQYF

v_gene: TRBV6-5
j_gene: TRBJ2-5
d_gene: TRBD1
abundance: NA
CDR3nt: TGTGCCAGCAGTTTCCGGCAGGGGGCAAACCAAGAGACCCAGTACTTC
CDR3aa: CASSFRQGANQETQYF

v_gene: TRBV19
j_gene: TRBJ1-1
d_gene: NA
abundance: NA
CDR3nt: TGTGCCAGTAATGAAGGCCTCGGTCGGGACACTGAAGCTTTCTTT
CDR3aa: CASNEGLGRDTEAFF

v_gene: TRBV30
j_gene: TRBJ2-1
d_gene: NA
abundance: NA
CDR3nt: TGTGCCTGGAGTGGCCTCTACAATGAGCAGTTCTTC
CDR3aa: CAWSGLYNEQFF

v_gene: TRBV7-9
j_gene: TRBJ1-4
d_gene: NA
abundance: few
CDR3nt: TGTGCCAGCAGTTTTCCAGCAACTAATGAAAAACTGTTTTTT
CDR3aa: CASSFPATNEKLFF

v_gene: TRBV29-1
j_gene: TRBJ2-1
d_gene: NA
abundance: NA
CDR3nt: TGCAGCGTTGCCCTAGACAATGAGCAGTTCTTC
CDR3aa: CSVALDNEQFF

v_gene: TRBV2
j_gene: TRBJ1-5
d_gene: NA
abundance: medium-sized
CDR3nt: TGTGCCAGCAGTGCGGGGGATTCTCATCAGCCCCAGCATTTT
CDR3aa: CASSAGDSHQPQHF

v_gene: TRBV5-1
j_gene: TRBJ2-1
d_gene: NA
abundance: NA
CDR3nt: TGCGCCAGCAGCTTGGGAGGTGACAATGAGCAGTTCTTC
CDR3aa: CASSLGGDNEQFF

v_gene: TRBV19
j_gene: TRBJ2-5
d_gene: NA
abundance: NA
CDR3nt: TGTGCCATAGAGGACAGCAAAGAGACCCAGTACTTC
CDR3aa: CAIEDSKETQYF

v_gene: TRBV2
j_gene: TRBJ1-1
d_gene: NA
abundance: NA
CDR3nt: TGTGCCAGCAGTGAACTGGAAGGGAGGAACACTGAAGCTTTCTTT
CDR3aa: CASSELEGRNTEAFF

v_gene: TRBV25-1
j_gene: TRBJ2-5
d_gene: NA
abundance: few
CDR3nt: TGTGCCAGCAGTGAATGGGCAGAGCAAGAGACCCAGTACTTC
CDR3aa: CASSEWAEQETQYF